The clone carrying this T cell receptor beta chain was observed a few times. The target antigen is unknown. Measured with immunoSEQ multiplex PCR; TCRdb has only the in-frame clones, and not every one. The sample lists more than 45,000 clones; around 29% were seen once. These data belong to a study of tumour-infiltrating T cells in Burkitt lymphoma. As for the study in general: Patients covered every epidemiological subtype of Burkitt lymphoma. Survival, overall and progression-free, tracked with productive clonality. Study outcomes and limitations: Several public clonotypes recurred in numerous Burkitt lymphoma patients.

V lost 2 bases to trimming and J lost 2 bases, with 6 bases between them. The CDR3 is 13 residues long. Per the germline V gene, CDR1 is MNHEY and CDR2 is SVGAGI. J is TRBJ1-1 and V is TRBV6-5; D not certain. This receptor was taken from a human donor with Burkitt lymphoma. The sequenced sample consisted of tumor tissue. CDR3 in amino acids: CASSYRTNTEAFF. CDR3 nucleotide sequence: TGTGCCAGCAGTTACCGAACCAACACTGAAGCTTTCTTT.